This record covers a single TCR beta chain. These data originate in a study of cytomegalovirus exposure and HLA in healthy donors. The CDR3 loop spans 13 amino acids. From germline, CDR1 is MNHEY and CDR2 SVGAGI. The V end was cut by 4 bases, the J end by 10 bases, with 14 bases between. Primers: 60 Vbeta forward and 13 Jbeta reverse. TCRdb keeps only in-frame clones here, not all; method: immunoSEQ multiplex PCR. Of more than 80,000 clones detected, around four fifths appear once; the ten largest clones hold approximately 4%. Sample: PBMCs. V usage is TRBV6-5 and J usage is TRBJ2-1; D possibly corresponds to TRBD2 (5 bases). This sequence originates from a female donor in good health and CMV-seropositive. The CDR3 region is CASSSPEAVEQFF. As DNA, the CDR3 is TGTGCCAGCAGTTCCCCGGAGGCGGTCGAGCAGTTCTTC.